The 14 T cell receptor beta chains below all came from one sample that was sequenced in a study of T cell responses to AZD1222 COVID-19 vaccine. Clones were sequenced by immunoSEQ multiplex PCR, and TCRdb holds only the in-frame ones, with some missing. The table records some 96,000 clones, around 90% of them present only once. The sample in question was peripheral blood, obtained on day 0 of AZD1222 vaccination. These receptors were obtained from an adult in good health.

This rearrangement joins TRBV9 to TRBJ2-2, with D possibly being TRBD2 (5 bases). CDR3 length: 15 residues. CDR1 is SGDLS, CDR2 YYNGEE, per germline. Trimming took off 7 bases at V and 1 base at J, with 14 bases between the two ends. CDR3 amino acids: CASAREAENTGELFF. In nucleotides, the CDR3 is TGTGCCAGCGCCCGGGAAGCGGAGAACACCGGGGAGCTGTTTTTT. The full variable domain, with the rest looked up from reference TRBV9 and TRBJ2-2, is DSGVTQTPKHLITATGQRVTLRCSPRSGDLSVYWYQQSLDQGLQFLIQYYNGEERAKGNILERFSAQQFPDLHSELNLSSLELGDSALYFCASAREAENTGELFFGEGSRLTVL.

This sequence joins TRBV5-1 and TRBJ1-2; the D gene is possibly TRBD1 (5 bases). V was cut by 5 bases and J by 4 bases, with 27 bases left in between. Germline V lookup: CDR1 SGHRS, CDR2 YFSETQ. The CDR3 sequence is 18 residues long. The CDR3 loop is CASRSGLRQTFLGYGYTF. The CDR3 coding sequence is TGCGCCAGCAGGTCAGGTCTTCGACAGACGTTCCTAGGCTATGGCTACACCTTC.

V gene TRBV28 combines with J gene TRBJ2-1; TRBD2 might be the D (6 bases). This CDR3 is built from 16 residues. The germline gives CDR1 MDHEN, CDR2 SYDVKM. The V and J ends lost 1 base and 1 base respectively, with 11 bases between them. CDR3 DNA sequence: TGTGCCAGCAGTTTATTTGCGGGGTGGTCCTACAATGAGCAGTTCTTC. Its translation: CASSLFAGWSYNEQFF.

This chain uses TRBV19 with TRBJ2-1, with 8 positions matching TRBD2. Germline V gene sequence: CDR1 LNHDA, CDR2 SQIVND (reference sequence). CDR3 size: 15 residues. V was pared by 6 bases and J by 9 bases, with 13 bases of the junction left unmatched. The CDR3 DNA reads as TGTGCCAGTAGGCAAAAGCGGGAGCCCGGAACTGAGCAGTTCTTC. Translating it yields CASRQKREPGTEQFF.

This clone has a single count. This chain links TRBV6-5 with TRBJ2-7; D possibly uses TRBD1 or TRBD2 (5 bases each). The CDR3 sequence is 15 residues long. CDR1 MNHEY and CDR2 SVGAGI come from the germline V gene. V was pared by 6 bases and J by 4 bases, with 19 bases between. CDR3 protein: CASRPGTGSLYEQYF. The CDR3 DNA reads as TGTGCCAGCAGACCGGGGACGGGGAGCTTGTACGAGCAGTACTTC.

The CDR3 DNA is TGTGCCAGCTCATTAACAGCCGGGACAGGGGTTCAGCCCCAGCATTTT. Translating gives CASSLTAGTGVQPQHF. The rearrangement links TRBV18 to TRBJ1-5; 10 bases agree with TRBD1. Trimming cost V 5 bases and J 6 bases; bases outside gene matches: 10. The CDR3 sequence is 16 residues long. CDR1 and CDR2 from the germline V gene are KGHSH and LQKENI.

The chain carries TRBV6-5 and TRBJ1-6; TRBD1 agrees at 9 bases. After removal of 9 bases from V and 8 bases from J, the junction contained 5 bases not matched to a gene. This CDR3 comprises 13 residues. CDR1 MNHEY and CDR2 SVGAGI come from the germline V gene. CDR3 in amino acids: CARQGAWDSPLHF. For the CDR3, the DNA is TGTGCCAGACAGGGGGCTTGGGATTCACCCCTCCACTTT.

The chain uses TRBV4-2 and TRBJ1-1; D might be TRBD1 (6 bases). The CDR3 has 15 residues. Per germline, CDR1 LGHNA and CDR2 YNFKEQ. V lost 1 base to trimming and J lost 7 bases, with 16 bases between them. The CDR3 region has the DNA TGTGCCAGCAGCCAAGCTTCCGACAGGATGGATGAAGCTTTCTTT. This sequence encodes CASSQASDRMDEAFF.

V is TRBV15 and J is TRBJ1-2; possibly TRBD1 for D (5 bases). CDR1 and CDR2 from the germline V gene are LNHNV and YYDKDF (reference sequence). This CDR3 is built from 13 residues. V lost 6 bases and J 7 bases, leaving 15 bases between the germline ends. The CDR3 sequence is CATSQGGVGGYTF. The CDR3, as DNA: TGTGCCACCAGTCAGGGAGGGGTTGGTGGCTACACCTTC.

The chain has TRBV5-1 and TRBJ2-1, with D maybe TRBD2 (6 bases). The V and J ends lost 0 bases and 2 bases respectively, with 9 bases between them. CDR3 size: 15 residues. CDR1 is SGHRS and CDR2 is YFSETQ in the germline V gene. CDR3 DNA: TGCGCCAGCAGCTTGGGGGCGGGAACCTACAATGAGCAGTTCTTC. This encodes CASSLGAGTYNEQFF.

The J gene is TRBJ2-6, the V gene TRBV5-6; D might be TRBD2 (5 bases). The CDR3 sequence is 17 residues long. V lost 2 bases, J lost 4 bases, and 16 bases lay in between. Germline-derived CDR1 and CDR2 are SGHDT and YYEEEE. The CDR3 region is CASSFGVTGRGANVLTF. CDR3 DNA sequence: TGTGCCAGCAGCTTCGGGGTCACCGGGCGGGGGGCCAACGTCCTGACTTTC.

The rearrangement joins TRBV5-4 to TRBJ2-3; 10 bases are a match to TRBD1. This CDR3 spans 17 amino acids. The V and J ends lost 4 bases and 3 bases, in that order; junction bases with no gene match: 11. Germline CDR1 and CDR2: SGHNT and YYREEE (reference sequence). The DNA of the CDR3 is TGTGCCAGCAGCCCGTCGACAGGGGGCCTTGGGACAGATACGCAGTATTTT. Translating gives CASSPSTGGLGTDTQYF.

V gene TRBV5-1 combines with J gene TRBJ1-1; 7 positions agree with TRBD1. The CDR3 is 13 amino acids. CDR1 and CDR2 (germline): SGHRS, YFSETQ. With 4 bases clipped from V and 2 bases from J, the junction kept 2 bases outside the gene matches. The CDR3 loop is CASSGTDNTEAFF. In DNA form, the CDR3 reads TGCGCCAGCAGCGGGACAGATAACACTGAAGCTTTCTTT.

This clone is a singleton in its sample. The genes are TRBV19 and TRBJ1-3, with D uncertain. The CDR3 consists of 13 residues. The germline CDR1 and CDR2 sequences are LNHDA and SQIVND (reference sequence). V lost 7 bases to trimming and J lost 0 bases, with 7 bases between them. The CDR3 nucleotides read TGTGCCAGTATTCGGGACTCTGGAAACACCATATATTTT. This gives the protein CASIRDSGNTIYF.